One and the same sample provided the 8 T cell receptor beta chains below, sequenced in a study of metastatic and nonmetastatic thyroid tumors. Among the patients, none had received any treatment before thyroid surgery. TCRdb re-clonotyped the PCR reads via MiXCR. The sample includes 30,000 to 35,000 clones, approximately 32% seen only once; the top ten take almost 8%. Sequencing used blood. The receptors shown here come from a female donor with papillary thyroid cancer or a benign thyroid nodule (not recorded which). Some clones in this sample may be carry-over from other donors' samples.

This clone was detected only a few times. The chain links TRBV12-3 or TRBV12-4 to TRBJ1-2, with D uncertain. This CDR3 spans 14 amino acids. V was pared by 5 bases and J by 10 bases, with 20 bases between. The CDR3 loop reads CASSLGGFLQDYTF. The CDR3 DNA follows: TGTGCCAGCAGTCTCGGAGGGTTTCTGCAGGACTACACCTTC.

This clone has a count of ten or more. V and J are TRBV6-1 and TRBJ2-7; 7 nucleotides align to TRBD1. The CDR3 is 14 amino acids. The germline V gene encodes CDR1 MNHNS and CDR2 SASEGT. Trimming cost V 7 bases and J 0 bases; bases outside gene matches: 6. The CDR3 sequence: CASILGTASYEQYF. The CDR3 nucleotides read TGTGCCAGCATACTCGGGACAGCCTCCTACGAGCAGTACTTC.

The table lists this clone with many counts. CDR3 coding DNA: TGCAGTGCCGGACTAGCGGGAGCTAAAGAGACCCAGTACTTC. Translating it yields CSAGLAGAKETQYF. J is TRBJ2-5 and V is TRBV20-1, with 13 nucleotides matching TRBD2. Losses at the gene ends were 6 bases for V and 3 bases for J; bases not matched to a gene: 4. The CDR3 covers 14 residues. In germline, CDR1 is DFQATT, CDR2 SNEGSKA (reference sequence).

The gene calls are TRBV11-2 and TRBJ2-7; the match to TRBD2 covers 11 bases. V lost 3 bases, J lost 3 bases, and 1 base stayed unmatched. From germline, CDR1 is SGHAT and CDR2 FQNNGV. This CDR3 has 14 amino acids. CDR3 amino acids: CASSFGLAGYEQYF. The DNA of the CDR3 is TGTGCCAGCAGCTTCGGACTAGCGGGCTACGAGCAGTACTTC.

There are many counts of this clone. Compared with germline, one end of the junction differs, possibly owing to a read error. The chain is built from TRBV12-3 or TRBV12-4 and TRBJ2-5, with unresolved D. CDR3 length equals 12 residues. The CDR3 DNA reads TGTGCCAGCAGTTTAGCGGAAGAGACCCAGCACTTC. As protein: CASSLAEETQHF.

Within the sample, this clone is medium-sized. The chain employs TRBV28 and TRBJ1-1, with D perhaps TRBD1 (6 bases). Germline CDR1 and CDR2: MDHEN and SYDVKM. The CDR3 spans 13 residues. V shed 10 bases and J shed 3 bases, with 15 bases lying between them. In nucleotides, the CDR3 is TGTGCCACCAGAGTACAGGGAGACACTGAAGCTTTCTTT. Encoded protein: CATRVQGDTEAFF.

There are many counts of this clone. The chain employs TRBV12-3 or TRBV12-4 and TRBJ2-3, with TRBD2 as a possible D gene (5 bases). Trimming shortened V by 5 bases and J by 0 bases, and 9 bases separated the two germline ends. CDR3 length equals 14 residues. This chain's CDR3 is CASSRPGSTDTQYF. The CDR3 DNA sequence: TGTGCCAGCAGTCGGCCGGGGAGCACAGATACGCAGTATTTT.

Ten or more counts support this clone. The rearrangement links TRBV5-6 to TRBJ1-6; perhaps TRBD1 as D (6 bases). The germline V and J ends were trimmed by 2 bases and 6 bases, with 12 bases remaining between them. In germline, CDR1 is SGHDT, CDR2 YYEEEE. This CDR3 comprises 15 residues. CDR3 in DNA: TGTGCCAGCAGCTTTGGCCGGACAGCTAATTCACCCCTCCACTTT. Its protein is CASSFGRTANSPLHF.